The 32 T cell receptor beta chains given below trace back to one sample, sequenced in a study of T cell responses to AZD1222 COVID-19 vaccine. The repertoire was sequenced with immunoSEQ multiplex PCR; TCRdb's copy has only in-frame clones and lacks some. The table has 200,000 to 250,000 clones, around 94% seen once. Material: peripheral blood, obtained 28 days after the second dose of the MenACWY control vaccine. The receptors were sampled from an adult who received the MenACWY meningococcal vaccine as a control.

The CDR3 region has the DNA TGTGCCAGCAGCCAAGCCCCGGGGCTAGCGGGAGCTTACGAGCAGTACTTC. Translated, it gives CASSQAPGLAGAYEQYF. The V gene is TRBV4-2, the J gene TRBJ2-7, with 10 bases identical to TRBD2. CDR1 is LGHNA and CDR2 is YNFKEQ in the germline V gene. V trimming: 1 base; J trimming: 4 bases; junction bases outside the gene matches: 10. CDR3 length: 17 amino acids.

The chain uses TRBV6-1 and TRBJ2-7; tentatively, D is TRBD1 or TRBD2 (5 bases each). The CDR3 has 15 amino acids. The ends were cut back, 2 bases at V and 1 base at J, with 12 bases in the middle. The germline gives CDR1 MNHNS, CDR2 SASEGT. The CDR3 sequence is CASSELGTGSYEQYF. For the CDR3, the DNA is TGTGCCAGCAGTGAATTAGGGACGGGATCCTACGAGCAGTACTTC.

This chain uses TRBV9 with TRBJ2-1; D uncertain. In germline, CDR1 is SGDLS, CDR2 YYNGEE. The CDR3 covers 12 residues. Trimming cost V 0 bases and J 6 bases, with 4 bases left between them. The CDR3, as DNA: TGTGCCAGCAGCGTAGAGGGCAATGAGCAGTTCTTC. Encoded protein: CASSVEGNEQFF.

The gene calls are TRBV27 and TRBJ1-6; a possible D gene is TRBD1 (6 bases). Germline V lookup: CDR1 MNHEY, CDR2 SMNVEV (reference sequence). Trimming took off 1 base at V and 14 bases at J, with 15 bases between the two ends. The CDR3 covers 14 residues. CDR3 nucleotide sequence: TGTGCCAGCAGTTTATTAGTCGGGGGCAAGACCCTCCACTTT. Translated, it gives CASSLLVGGKTLHF.

V and J are TRBV12-3 or TRBV12-4 and TRBJ2-5, with no clear D. This CDR3 region has 13 residues. Trimming left V 5 bases short and J 4 bases short, with 11 bases between. The CDR3 region is CASSLNSIETQYF. DNA of the CDR3: TGTGCCAGCAGTCTGAACAGTATAGAGACCCAGTACTTC.

The V and J genes are TRBV5-1 and TRBJ2-1; D may be TRBD2 (5 bases). CDR3 length: 12 residues. Trimming cost V 5 bases and J 9 bases, with 12 bases left between them. The germline V gene has CDR1 SGHRS and CDR2 YFSETQ. CDR3 sequence reads: CASSVRVGEQFF. The CDR3 nucleotides read TGCGCCAGCAGTGTGAGGGTAGGTGAGCAGTTCTTC.

This clone has just one count. The genes are TRBV5-4 and TRBJ2-5; D possibly corresponds to TRBD2 (7 bases). Between the trimmed V and J ends, which lost 3 bases and 4 bases, there was a span of 10 bases. The germline gives CDR1 SGHNT, CDR2 YYREEE (reference sequence). This CDR3 has 13 residues. CDR3 protein: CASSSGGRETQYF. The CDR3 bases are TGTGCCAGCAGCTCCGGGGGGCGAGAGACCCAGTACTTC.

The V call is TRBV9, the J call TRBJ1-2; TRBD1 is a possible D gene (6 bases). CDR1 SGDLS and CDR2 YYNGEE come from the germline V gene. The CDR3 length is 13 residues. V was clipped by 5 bases and J by 7 bases, with 15 bases between them. The CDR3 is CASRSDRRAGYTF. The DNA of the CDR3 is TGTGCCAGCAGGTCGGACAGAAGGGCTGGCTACACCTTC.

This chain links TRBV7-2 with TRBJ2-2; 7 bases map to TRBD1. With 0 bases clipped from V and 5 bases from J, the junction kept 6 bases outside the gene matches. This CDR3 has 16 residues. The germline V gene encodes CDR1 SGHTA and CDR2 FQGNSA. The CDR3 protein is CASSLARQGRTGELFF. CDR3 bases: TGTGCCAGCAGCTTAGCCCGACAGGGCCGAACCGGGGAGCTGTTTTTT.

The gene calls are TRBV24-1 and TRBJ2-3; 12 bases are a match to TRBD2. This CDR3 has 16 amino acids. Germline-derived CDR1 and CDR2 are KGHDR and SFDVKD. The V and J ends lost 2 bases and 3 bases, in that order; junction bases with no gene match: 2. The CDR3 spells CATSDWTSGITDTQYF. CDR3 DNA sequence: TGTGCCACCAGTGATTGGACTAGCGGGATAACAGATACGCAGTATTTT.

This chain joins TRBV2 and TRBJ1-1; no definite D call. Trimming cost V 3 bases and J 1 base, with 9 bases left between them. Germline CDR1 is SNHLY and CDR2 is FYNNEI. The CDR3 is made up of 14 amino acids. In DNA form, the CDR3 reads TGTGCCAGCAGTGACAGGTCAGAGAACACTGAAGCTTTCTTT. Protein: CASSDRSENTEAFF.

This chain joins TRBV18 and TRBJ2-5, with a tentative D call TRBD1 (6 bases). This CDR3 region has 14 residues. Germline V gene data show CDR1 as KGHSH and CDR2 as LQKENI. Trimming stripped 1 base from V and 3 bases from J, with 9 bases between. The CDR3 DNA is TGTGCCAGCTCACCACTGGACAGTGAAGAGACCCAGTACTTC. Translation gives CASSPLDSEETQYF.

The gene calls are TRBV2 and TRBJ1-1; D unresolved. CDR1 SNHLY and CDR2 FYNNEI come from the germline V gene. This CDR3 comprises 13 residues. Deletions cut 4 bases from V and 0 bases from J, with 6 bases between. This CDR3 is CASSADLNTEAFF. The DNA of the CDR3 is TGTGCCAGCAGTGCTGATCTGAACACTGAAGCTTTCTTT.

CDR3 sequence: CASSPPLVEQFF. DNA of the CDR3: TGTGCCAGCTCTCCCCCCCTTGTTGAGCAGTTCTTC. This chain uses TRBV7-9 with TRBJ2-1; D remains ambiguous. Germline CDR1 SEHNR, CDR2 FQNEAQ (reference sequence). Trimming stripped 8 bases from V and 9 bases from J, with 14 bases between. The CDR3 extends over 12 amino acids.

This rearrangement joins TRBV7-9 to TRBJ1-3, with D tentatively TRBD1 (6 bases). V was cut by 6 bases and J by 0 bases, with 12 bases left in between. CDR3 length: 15 amino acids. CDR1 and CDR2 (germline): SEHNR, FQNEAQ (reference sequence). For the CDR3, the DNA is TGTGCCAGCAGTCTAGGGGGGAGCTCTGGAAACACCATATATTTT. It encodes CASSLGGSSGNTIYF.

V usage is TRBV19 and J usage is TRBJ1-6; 8 bases line up with TRBD1. CDR1 and CDR2 from the germline V gene are LNHDA and SQIVND (reference sequence). This CDR3 is 15 amino acids long. V trimming: 4 bases; J trimming: 7 bases; junction bases outside the gene matches: 6. DNA for the CDR3: TGTGCCAGTAGTACGTCGCGGGACAGGAATTCACCCCTCCACTTT. Protein sequence: CASSTSRDRNSPLHF.

The rearrangement uses TRBV28 and TRBJ1-5; D possibly corresponds to TRBD1 (5 bases). Trimming shortened V by 8 bases and J by 0 bases, and 8 bases separated the two germline ends. The CDR3 has 13 amino acids. Per germline, CDR1 MDHEN and CDR2 SYDVKM. CDR3 DNA: TGTGCCAGCCGGGGGACTAGCAATCAGCCCCAGCATTTT. As protein: CASRGTSNQPQHF.

This chain joins TRBV27 and TRBJ1-2; maybe TRBD1 (6 bases). This CDR3 is 15 amino acids long. Trimming removed 5 bases at V and 3 bases at J, with 16 bases between. Germline CDR1 and CDR2: MNHEY and SMNVEV (reference sequence). CDR3 protein: CASSLDMGTHYGYTF. CDR3 coding DNA: TGTGCCAGCAGTCTAGATATGGGGACACACTATGGCTACACCTTC.

The chain has TRBV5-5 and TRBJ1-2; the D is unclear. Deletions cut 4 bases from V and 5 bases from J, with 15 bases between. The CDR3 is made up of 14 amino acids. CDR1 is SGHKS and CDR2 is YYEKEE in the germline V gene (reference sequence). DNA for the CDR3: TGTGCCAGCAGCCCGTCGGGGAGAGGATATGGCTACACCTTC. Residues: CASSPSGRGYGYTF.

The chain joins TRBV4-2 to TRBJ2-6; no reliable D call. Deletions cut 1 base from V and 2 bases from J, with 12 bases between. This CDR3 is 17 amino acids long. The germline CDR1 and CDR2 sequences are LGHNA and YNFKEQ. CDR3 bases: TGTGCCAGCAGCCAAGTACCGGATCTCGCTGGGGCCAACGTCCTGACTTTC. This sequence encodes CASSQVPDLAGANVLTF.

CDR3 sequence: CASSLGPFDTQYF. The CDR3 DNA sequence: TGTGCCAGCAGTCTCGGCCCTTTTGATACGCAGTATTTT. The chain is built from TRBV28 and TRBJ2-3; no definite D call. V dropped 5 bases and J dropped 6 bases, with 12 bases sitting between them. Germline CDR1 reads MDHEN; CDR2 reads SYDVKM. There are 13 residues in the CDR3.

The J gene is TRBJ1-6, the V gene TRBV4-3; maybe TRBD1 (5 bases). The CDR3 is 15 residues long. V was shortened by 0 bases and J by 5 bases, with 8 bases between the two germline ends. CDR1 is LGHNA and CDR2 is YSLEER in the germline V gene. The CDR3 region has the DNA TGCGCCAGCAGCCAAGACAGGGCGAATAATTCACCCCTCCACTTT. As protein: CASSQDRANNSPLHF.

The CDR3 sequence is CASSYSITNYGYTF. The CDR3, as DNA: TGTGCCAGCAGTTACTCGATCACAAACTATGGCTACACCTTC. V usage is TRBV6-6 and J usage is TRBJ1-2; D not resolved. CDR1 and CDR2 (germline): MNHNY, SVGAGI (reference sequence). V was pared by 0 bases and J by 2 bases, with 7 bases between. CDR3 size: 14 residues.

This clone was seen only once. The J gene is TRBJ2-7, the V gene TRBV6-5; TRBD1 agrees at 7 bases. The germline V gene has CDR1 MNHEY and CDR2 SVGAGI. Trimming at V came to 8 bases and at J to 2 bases, leaving 3 bases not matched to a gene. CDR3 length: 12 residues. In DNA, the CDR3 is TGTGCCAGCTGGGACAGAGCCTACGAGCAGTACTTC. It encodes CASWDRAYEQYF.

The chain uses TRBV2 and TRBJ1-4, with TRBD1 matching over 9 bases. With V trimmed by 3 bases and J by 8 bases, 4 bases remained unmatched. CDR1 and CDR2 from the germline V gene are SNHLY and FYNNEI. The CDR3 extends over 14 amino acids. The chain's CDR3 is CASSEGTGREKLFF. Here the CDR3 DNA reads TGTGCCAGCAGTGAGGGGACAGGGAGGGAAAAACTGTTTTTT.

This clone was counted only a few times. This chain uses TRBV7-2 with TRBJ2-2; 14 bases match TRBD2. The germline V gene has CDR1 SGHTA and CDR2 FQGNSA. The CDR3 length is 16 residues. J lost 7 bases, V lost 5 bases, and 6 bases had no gene match. The CDR3 is CASSPRTSGGIGELFF. In DNA, the CDR3 is TGTGCCAGCAGCCCCCGGACTAGCGGGGGGATCGGGGAGCTGTTTTTT.

The chain has TRBV5-4 and TRBJ2-2; no definite D call. V gave up 0 bases and J gave up 15 bases, with 12 bases separating them. The CDR3 length is 12 residues. Germline V gives CDR1 SGHNT, CDR2 YYREEE (reference sequence). CDR3: CASSLDLRMLFF. As DNA, the CDR3 is TGTGCCAGCAGCTTGGACCTACGCATGTTGTTTTTT.

The chain joins TRBV28 to TRBJ2-7; TRBD2 is a possible D gene (6 bases). This CDR3 contains 13 residues. Trimming left V 5 bases short and J 2 bases short, with 10 bases between. The germline CDR1 and CDR2 sequences are MDHEN and SYDVKM. The CDR3 spells CASSVSGAYEQYF. The CDR3 DNA follows: TGTGCCAGCAGTGTTAGCGGAGCCTACGAGCAGTACTTC.

V gene TRBV6-5 combines with J gene TRBJ2-2; tentative D call: TRBD2 (5 bases). CDR3 size: 13 residues. From germline, CDR1 is MNHEY and CDR2 SVGAGI. V gave up 2 bases and J gave up 6 bases, with 7 bases separating them. CDR3: CASSYLAAGELFF. The CDR3 DNA reads TGTGCCAGCAGTTACCTAGCCGCCGGGGAGCTGTTTTTT.

This clone was seen just once. J is TRBJ1-2 and V is TRBV30, with D uncertain. The germline gives CDR1 GTSNPN, CDR2 SVGIG (reference sequence). CDR3 size: 12 residues. This chain's CDR3 is CAGRQFGAGYTF. The CDR3 DNA reads as TGTGCGGGCCGACAATTCGGAGCTGGCTACACCTTC.

V usage is TRBV6-5 and J usage is TRBJ2-7; D uncertain. The CDR3 spans 15 residues. The V and J ends lost 0 bases and 5 bases respectively, with 14 bases between them. Per germline, CDR1 MNHEY and CDR2 SVGAGI. CDR3 residues: CASSYSRMNPHEQYF. The CDR3, as DNA: TGTGCCAGCAGTTACTCGAGAATGAATCCCCACGAGCAGTACTTC.

The chain is built from TRBV27 and TRBJ2-3; D may be TRBD2 (6 bases). V dropped 6 bases and J dropped 4 bases, with 11 bases sitting between them. Germline assignment: CDR1 MNHEY and CDR2 SMNVEV (reference sequence). The CDR3 has 13 residues. As DNA, the CDR3 is TGTGCCAGCAGGGGACTGGGGGCAGATACGCAGTATTTT. Translation: CASRGLGADTQYF.